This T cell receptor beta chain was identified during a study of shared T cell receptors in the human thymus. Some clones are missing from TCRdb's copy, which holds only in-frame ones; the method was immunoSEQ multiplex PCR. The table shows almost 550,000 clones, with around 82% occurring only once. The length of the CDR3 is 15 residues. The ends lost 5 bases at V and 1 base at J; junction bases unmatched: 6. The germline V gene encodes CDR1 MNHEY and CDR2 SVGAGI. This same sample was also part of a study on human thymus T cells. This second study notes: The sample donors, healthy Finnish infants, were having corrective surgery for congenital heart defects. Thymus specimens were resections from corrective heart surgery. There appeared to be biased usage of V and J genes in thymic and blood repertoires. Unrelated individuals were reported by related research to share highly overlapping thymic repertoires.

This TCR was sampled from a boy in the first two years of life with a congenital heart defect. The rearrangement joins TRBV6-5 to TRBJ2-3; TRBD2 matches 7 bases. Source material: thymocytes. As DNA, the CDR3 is TGTGCCAGCAGTCGCCTAGCGGTCGGCACAGATACGCAGTATTTT. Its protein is CASSRLAVGTDTQYF.